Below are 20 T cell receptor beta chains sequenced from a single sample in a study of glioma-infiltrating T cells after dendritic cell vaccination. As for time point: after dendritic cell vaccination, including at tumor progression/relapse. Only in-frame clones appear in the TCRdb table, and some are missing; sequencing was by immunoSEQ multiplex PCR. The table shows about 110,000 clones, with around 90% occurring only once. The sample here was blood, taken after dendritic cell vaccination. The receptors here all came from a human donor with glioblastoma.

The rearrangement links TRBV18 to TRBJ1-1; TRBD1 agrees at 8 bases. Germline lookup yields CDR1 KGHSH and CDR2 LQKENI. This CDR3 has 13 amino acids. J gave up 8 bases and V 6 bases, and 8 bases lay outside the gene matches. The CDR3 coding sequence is TGTGCCAGCTCGGAGGGACAGGACGCCGAAGCTTTCTTT. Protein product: CASSEGQDAEAFF.

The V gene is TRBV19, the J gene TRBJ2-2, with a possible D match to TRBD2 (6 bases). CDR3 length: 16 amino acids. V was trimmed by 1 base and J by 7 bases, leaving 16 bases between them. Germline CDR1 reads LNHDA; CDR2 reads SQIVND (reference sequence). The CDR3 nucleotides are TGTGCCAGTAGTATAGGGTCGGGGACTGCGGGCGGGGAGCTGTTTTTT. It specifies CASSIGSGTAGGELFF. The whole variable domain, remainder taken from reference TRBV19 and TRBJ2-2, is DGGITQSPKYLFRKEGQNVTLSCEQNLNHDAMYWYRQDPGQGLRLIYYSQIVNDFQKGDIAEGYSVSREKKESFPLTVTSAQKNPTAFYLCASSIGSGTAGGELFFGEGSRLTVL.

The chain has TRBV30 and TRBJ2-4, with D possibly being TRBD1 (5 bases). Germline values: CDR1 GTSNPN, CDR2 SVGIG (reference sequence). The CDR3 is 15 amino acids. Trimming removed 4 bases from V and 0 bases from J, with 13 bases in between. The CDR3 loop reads CAWTGQLLAKNIQYF. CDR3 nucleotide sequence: TGTGCCTGGACAGGGCAGCTCCTAGCCAAAAACATTCAGTACTTC.

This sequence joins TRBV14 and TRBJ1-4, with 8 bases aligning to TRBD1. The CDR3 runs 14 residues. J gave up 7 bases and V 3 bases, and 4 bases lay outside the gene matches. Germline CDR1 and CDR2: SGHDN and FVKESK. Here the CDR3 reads CASSHRQGIEKLFF. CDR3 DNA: TGTGCCAGCAGCCACAGACAGGGGATTGAAAAACTGTTTTTT.

CDR3 DNA: TGCGCCAGCAGCGTAGGACTAGCGGGAGAAACGACCCAGTACTTC. Its protein is CASSVGLAGETTQYF. J is TRBJ2-5 and V is TRBV4-1; 13 nucleotides align to TRBD2. Germline loops: CDR1 MGHRA, CDR2 YSYEKL. V trimming: 5 bases; J trimming: 7 bases; junction bases outside the gene matches: 7. The CDR3 consists of 15 residues.

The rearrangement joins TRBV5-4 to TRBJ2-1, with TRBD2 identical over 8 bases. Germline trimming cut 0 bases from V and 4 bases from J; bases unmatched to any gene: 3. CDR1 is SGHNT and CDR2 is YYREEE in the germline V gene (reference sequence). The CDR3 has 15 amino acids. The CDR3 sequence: CASSLDTGGYNEQFF. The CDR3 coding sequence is TGTGCCAGCAGCTTGGATACGGGGGGGTACAATGAGCAGTTCTTC.

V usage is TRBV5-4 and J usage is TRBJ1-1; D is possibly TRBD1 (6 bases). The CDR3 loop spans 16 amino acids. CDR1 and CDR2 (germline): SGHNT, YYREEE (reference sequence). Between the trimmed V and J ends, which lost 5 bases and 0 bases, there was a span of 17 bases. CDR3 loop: CASRPQGTSMNTEAFF. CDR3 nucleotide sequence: TGTGCCAGCAGACCACAGGGTACCTCGATGAACACTGAAGCTTTCTTT.

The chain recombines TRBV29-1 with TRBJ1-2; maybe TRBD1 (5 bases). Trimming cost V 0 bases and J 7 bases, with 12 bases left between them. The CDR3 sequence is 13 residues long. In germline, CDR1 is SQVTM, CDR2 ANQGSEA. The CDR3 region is CSVEDLAGLGYTF. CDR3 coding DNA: TGCAGCGTTGAAGATCTGGCGGGGCTTGGCTACACCTTC. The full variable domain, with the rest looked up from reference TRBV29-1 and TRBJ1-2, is SAVISQKPSRDICQRGTSLTIQCQVDSQVTMMFWYRQQPGQSLTLIATANQGSEATYESGFVIDKFPISRPNLTFSTLTVSNMSPEDSSIYLCSVEDLAGLGYTFGSGTRLTVV.

CDR3 in amino acids: CASSQVAARRDDEQFF. The CDR3 DNA reads as TGCGCCAGCAGCCAAGTAGCGGCGAGAAGGGACGATGAGCAGTTCTTC. V is TRBV4-1 and J is TRBJ2-1, with D tentatively TRBD2 (6 bases). The CDR3 covers 16 residues. The germline CDR1 and CDR2 sequences are MGHRA and YSYEKL. V was cut by 1 base and J by 8 bases, with 18 bases left in between.

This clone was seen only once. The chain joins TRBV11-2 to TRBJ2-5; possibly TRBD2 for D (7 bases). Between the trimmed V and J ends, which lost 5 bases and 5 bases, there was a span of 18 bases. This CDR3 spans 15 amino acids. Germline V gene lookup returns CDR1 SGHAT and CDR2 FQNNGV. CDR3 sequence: CASSEGRGAVETQYF. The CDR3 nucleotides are TGTGCCAGCAGCGAAGGACGGGGGGCTGTCGAGACCCAGTACTTC.

CDR3 sequence reads: CASSRTAEDSPLHF. The CDR3 region has the DNA TGTGCCAGCAGTCGGACTGCAGAAGATTCACCCCTCCACTTT. The chain links TRBV6-5 to TRBJ1-6; unclear D gene. The CDR3 contains 14 residues. From germline, CDR1 is MNHEY and CDR2 SVGAGI. Between the trimmed V and J ends, which lost 5 bases and 8 bases, there was a span of 13 bases.

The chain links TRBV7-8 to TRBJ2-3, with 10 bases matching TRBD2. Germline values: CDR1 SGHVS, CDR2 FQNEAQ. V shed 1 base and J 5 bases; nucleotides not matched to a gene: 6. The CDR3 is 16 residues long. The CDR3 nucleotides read TGTGCCAGCAGCTTAGGTTTCTGGACTAGCGGAGATACGCAGTATTTT. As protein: CASSLGFWTSGDTQYF.

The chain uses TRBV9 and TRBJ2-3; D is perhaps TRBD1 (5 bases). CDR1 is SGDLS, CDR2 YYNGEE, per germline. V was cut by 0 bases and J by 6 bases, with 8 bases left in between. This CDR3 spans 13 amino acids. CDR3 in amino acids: CASSVEGRDTQYF. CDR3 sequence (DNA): TGTGCCAGCAGCGTAGAGGGGCGGGATACGCAGTATTTT.

The CDR3 loop reads CASSPDSQGTYEQYF. Written as DNA, the CDR3 is TGTGCCAGCTCACCAGATTCACAGGGCACCTACGAGCAGTACTTC. The chain links TRBV18 to TRBJ2-7; tentative D call: TRBD1 (6 bases). Trimming took 2 bases from V and 2 from J, leaving 13 bases between them. The CDR3 runs 15 residues. The V gene's germline CDR1 is KGHSH and CDR2 LQKENI.

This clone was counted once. CDR3: CASSGALYTEAFF. CDR3 nucleotides: TGCGCCAGCAGCGGGGCCTTGTACACTGAAGCTTTCTTT. The chain joins TRBV5-1 to TRBJ1-1, with D possibly matching TRBD1 (5 bases). Per germline, CDR1 SGHRS and CDR2 YFSETQ. Trimming stripped 4 bases from V and 3 bases from J, with 10 bases between. CDR3 size: 13 residues.

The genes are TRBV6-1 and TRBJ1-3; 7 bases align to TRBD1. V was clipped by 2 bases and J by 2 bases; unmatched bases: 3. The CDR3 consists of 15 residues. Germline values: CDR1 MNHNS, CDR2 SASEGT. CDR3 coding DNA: TGTGCCAGCAGTGAAATACAGGGGCCTGGAAACACCATATATTTT. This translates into CASSEIQGPGNTIYF.

The CDR3 DNA sequence: TGTGCCAGCGCACGGACAGGGAATCAGCCCCAGCATTTT. It translates to CASARTGNQPQHF. The chain employs TRBV6-1 and TRBJ1-5; 8 bases align to TRBD1. Germline V CDR1 and CDR2: MNHNS, SASEGT. CDR3 length: 13 residues. The trim removed 8 bases at V and 4 bases at J, leaving 4 bases unmatched.

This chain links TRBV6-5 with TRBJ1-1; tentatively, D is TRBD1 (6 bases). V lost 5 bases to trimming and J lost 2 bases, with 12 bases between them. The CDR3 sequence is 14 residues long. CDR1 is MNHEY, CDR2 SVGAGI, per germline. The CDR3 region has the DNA TGTGCCAGCAGTGAAGGGGACAAAAACACTGAAGCTTTCTTT. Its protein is CASSEGDKNTEAFF.

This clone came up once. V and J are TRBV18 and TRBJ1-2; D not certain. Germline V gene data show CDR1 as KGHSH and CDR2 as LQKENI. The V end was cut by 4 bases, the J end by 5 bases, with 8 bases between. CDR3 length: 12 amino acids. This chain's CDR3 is CASSREGYGYTF. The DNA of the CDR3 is TGTGCCAGCTCACGGGAGGGTTATGGCTACACCTTC.

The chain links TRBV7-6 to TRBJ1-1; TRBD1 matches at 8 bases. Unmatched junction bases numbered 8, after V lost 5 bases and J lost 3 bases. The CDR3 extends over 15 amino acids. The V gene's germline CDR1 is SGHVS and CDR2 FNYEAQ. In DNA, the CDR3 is TGTGCCAGCAGCAAGAGACAGGGGCGAGACACTGAAGCTTTCTTT. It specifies CASSKRQGRDTEAFF. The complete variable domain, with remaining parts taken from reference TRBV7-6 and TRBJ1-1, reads GAGVSQSPRYKVTKRGQDVALRCDPISGHVSLYWYRQALGQGPEFLTYFNYEAQQDKSGLPNDRFSAERPEGSISTLTIQRTEQRDSAMYRCASSKRQGRDTEAFFGQGTRLTVV.